These 11 T cell receptor beta chains came from one sample sequenced in a study of Ad26.COV2.S vaccination and SARS-CoV-2 variants. TCRdb's table, derived via immunoSEQ multiplex PCR, lists solely in-frame clones and lacks some. The repertoire holds about 410,000 clones, approximately 92% seen once, with around 1.7% in the top ten. Indicated treatment: some 20 received Ad26.COV2.S at low or high dose, single or two shots; 5 received placebo; per-sample allocation not given. Collection of samples fell on day 63 after the first vaccine or placebo injection. The sample was peripheral blood, taken in a trial of Ad26.COV2.S vaccine versus placebo. Receptors originate from a person aged 18 to 59 who received the Ad26.COV2.S COVID-19 vaccine or a placebo.

V is TRBV7-2 and J is TRBJ2-3; a weak D match, TRBD2 (6 bases). The CDR3 is 16 amino acids. Germline V gene data show CDR1 as SGHTA and CDR2 as FQGNSA. The germline V and J ends were trimmed by 0 bases and 8 bases, with 18 bases remaining between them. CDR3 amino acids: CASSLALGGPSGTQYF. DNA for the CDR3: TGTGCCAGCAGCTTAGCGCTGGGGGGTCCCTCGGGTACGCAGTATTTT. Full variable domain (remainder filled in from reference TRBV7-2 and TRBJ2-3): GAGVSQSPSNKVTEKGKDVELRCDPISGHTALYWYRQSLGQGLEFLIYFQGNSAPDKSGLPSDRFSAERTGGSVSTLTIQRTQQEDSAVYLCASSLALGGPSGTQYFGPGTRLTVL.

This rearrangement joins TRBV11-2 to TRBJ2-3; no clear D. V lost 2 bases to trimming and J lost 0 bases, with 6 bases between them. The V gene's germline CDR1 is SGHAT and CDR2 FQNNGV. The CDR3 is 14 amino acids. The CDR3 DNA reads TGTGCCAGCAGCTTATCAGAAAGCACAGATACGCAGTATTTT. Its translation: CASSLSESTDTQYF.

This clone was detected only once. The V call is TRBV28, the J call TRBJ2-7, with no clear D. The V end lost 5 bases, the J end lost 2 bases, and 10 bases lay between the germline ends. This CDR3 has 13 residues. Germline V gives CDR1 MDHEN, CDR2 SYDVKM. The CDR3 DNA is TGTGCCAGCAGTCAAAACGTGGCCTACGAGCAGTACTTC. It is translated as CASSQNVAYEQYF.

The rearrangement uses TRBV4-1 and TRBJ2-3; possible D gene TRBD1, 5 bases. V was trimmed by 4 bases and J by 3 bases, leaving 20 bases between them. Germline lookup yields CDR1 MGHRA and CDR2 YSYEKL. The CDR3 is 17 residues long. This chain's CDR3 is CASSPYTTQGFTDTQYF. The CDR3 DNA reads as TGCGCCAGCAGCCCGTACACCACGCAGGGATTTACAGATACGCAGTATTTT.

CDR3 nucleotide sequence: TGTGCCAGCCCTCGGGCGCAAACTAATGAAAAACTGTTTTTT. Translating it yields CASPRAQTNEKLFF. The rearrangement links TRBV6-5 to TRBJ1-4; the D is unclear. The germline V gene encodes CDR1 MNHEY and CDR2 SVGAGI. The CDR3 has 14 amino acids. V was cut by 8 bases and J by 1 base, with 11 bases left in between.

J is TRBJ2-1 and V is TRBV5-4; D gene ambiguous. This CDR3 contains 14 residues. The germline V gene has CDR1 SGHNT and CDR2 YYREEE (reference sequence). V dropped 1 base and J dropped 4 bases, with 9 bases sitting between them. CDR3 loop: CASSLSSQYNEQFF. The CDR3 DNA reads as TGTGCCAGCAGCTTGTCTTCTCAATACAATGAGCAGTTCTTC.

The gene calls are TRBV2 and TRBJ2-7, with D maybe TRBD1 (6 bases). The V end was cut by 7 bases, the J end by 4 bases, with 11 bases between. The CDR3 spans 12 residues. CDR1 is SNHLY and CDR2 is FYNNEI in the germline V gene. CDR3 nucleotides: TGTGCCAGCACGTACAGGGATTACGAGCAGTACTTC. Amino acid sequence: CASTYRDYEQYF.

This chain connects TRBV2 to TRBJ2-6, with 11 bases lining up with TRBD1. Trimming removed 6 bases from V and 2 bases from J; junction bases left unmatched: 6. The CDR3 contains 17 residues. Per germline, CDR1 SNHLY and CDR2 FYNNEI. CDR3 loop: CASRTGQGVAGANVLTF. The CDR3 DNA is TGTGCCAGCAGAACGGGACAGGGGGTGGCTGGGGCCAACGTCCTGACTTTC.

The genes are TRBV5-8 and TRBJ1-3, with D hard to call. Trimming left V 4 bases short and J 4 bases short, with 15 bases between. Germline CDR1 SGHTS, CDR2 YDEGEE. The CDR3 runs 15 residues. The CDR3 protein is CASSPVEGSGNTIYF. DNA for the CDR3: TGTGCCAGCAGCCCGGTTGAGGGCTCAGGAAACACCATATATTTT.

The V and J genes are TRBV15 and TRBJ1-2; perhaps TRBD1 as D (5 bases). Germline lookup yields CDR1 LNHNV and CDR2 YYDKDF (reference sequence). CDR3 length: 15 residues. Trimming cost V 1 base and J 5 bases, with 14 bases left between them. CDR3 amino acids: CATSRVRGAGYGYTF. The CDR3 nucleotides read TGTGCCACCAGCAGAGTGCGCGGGGCGGGATATGGCTACACCTTC.

J is TRBJ1-2 and V is TRBV3-1 (or the pseudogene TRBV3-2), with D perhaps TRBD1 (6 bases). In germline, CDR1 is LGHDT, CDR2 YNNKEL (reference sequence). Trimming removed 5 bases from V and 6 bases from J, with 16 bases in between. The CDR3 has 14 residues. The CDR3 DNA follows: TGTGCCAGCAGCACTCTTACAGGGCCTAATGGCTACACCTTC. Its protein is CASSTLTGPNGYTF.